This entry concerns a single TCR beta chain. Its antigen has not been determined. Base qualities are not provided; no much larger clone lies one nucleotide away. The library was generated by RACE. Sequencer: NextSeq 500. Library preparation attached unique molecular identifiers to individual cDNA molecules for quantitative, reproducible TCR counting. Both TCR alpha and TCR beta chains were sequenced from each blood RNA sample. Regarding the original processing steps: A median of around 100,000 TCRs per sample was observed, with a range of roughly 20,000 to 700,000. The Decombinator software suite was used to annotate V, J and CDR3 in the TCR reads. For the PS versus PT1 abundance plots, all samples were subsampled to the same number of TCRs (28,000). Expanded TCRs were defined as absent before sensitization and observed at least eight times at the 2-week time point. TCRdb trimmed the raw reads at Q25, called clones with MiXCR and kept productive beta chains. Here each entry gathers all rows of one CDR3 protein and keeps the most common genes and DNA. TCRdb's processing, not the authors', yielded these V and J calls. The sample data list 150,000 to 200,000 distinct CDR3 sequences, and roughly 30% of these were observed just once. The ten largest clonotypes hold under 3% of the sample.

The intended sense of this specimen's time point label: pre-sensitization, week 0. This sample's treatment or condition label indicates: therapeutic diphenylcyclopropenone sensitization with weekly scalp DPC. Blood at each patch-test visit was drawn before the patch test was applied. To be eligible, patients had to be aged 18 to 70, diagnosed with alopecia and judged suitable for DPC therapy, while pregnant patients were excluded. Total RNA was extracted from unfractionated whole blood collected in Tempus Blood RNA tubes. This record belongs to a study of human T cells and chemical hapten exposure (dated by TCRdb to the early 2020s). About the investigation overall: For sensitization, 2% DPC in acetone was applied to a 2 cm by 2 cm area of upper inner arm skin. Throughout the study period of around 25 weeks, patients also received therapeutic DPC doses to the scalp every week. Patch tests used Finn chambers with 0.01% DPC on the upper back, scored after 6 days by International Contact Dermatitis Research Group standards. The mostly female patient cohort included alopecia areata with under or over 50% scalp involvement, alopecia totalis and alopecia universalis. Libraries were pooled for sequencing, and per-sample TCR yields varied mainly because of small differences in library volumes within the pool. The study tracked peripheral blood TCR repertoire changes in vivo during primary and secondary sensitization to the hapten diphenylcyclopropenone (DPC) in alopecia patients. Blood was sampled from patients pre-sensitization (week 0) and at 2, 6 and about 24 weeks after DPC sensitization. Around 30 alopecia patients provided blood for TCR sequencing at one to four time points (pre-sensitization, 2, 6 and 24 weeks). General study outcomes and caveats: Expanded TCRs formed significantly more large CDR3 similarity clusters than pre-sensitization or healthy control sets, consistent with antigen-driven responses. Repeated subsampling changed both the strength of the expansion versus patch-test correlation and the threshold at which the correlation became significant. DPC sensitization did not change how many TCRs were above 1 in 1000 frequency, and no evidence was found of alterations in global repertoire structure. Alopecia, a presumed autoimmune disease, was present in all patients, so the immune response of the patients might differ from that of healthy individuals. Patch test score correlated positively with the number of PT1 expanded TCRs, reaching significance at thresholds 8, 16 and 32 but not at 4.

The TCR originated in a woman aged 25 to 39 with alopecia areata. Some clones in this sample may be carry-over from other donors' samples. This specimen consisted of whole blood, obtained in connection with sensitization to the hapten diphenylcyclopropenone (DPC).

The DNA sequence follows: TGCGCCAGCAGCCAAGAAGGGACCGGACCCTCGACTGGCAAACTGTTTTTT. The encoded protein is CASSQEGTGPSTGKLFF. The rearranged chain carries TRBV4-3 and TRBJ1-4; the D gene is possibly TRBD1, with 5 bases matching. The germline V gene gives CDR1 as LGHNA and CDR2 as YSLEER. At the junction V is shortened by 0 bases and J by 11 bases, with 22 bases in between. The CDR3 numbers 17 residues from cysteine through phenylalanine. The DNA shown is the 51-base CDR3, in frame from base 1.